This T cell receptor beta chain was profiled in a study of blood T cell repertoires in COVID-19. Germline V gives CDR1 MNHEY, CDR2 SMNVEV (reference sequence). V lost 1 base and J lost 5; bases outside the gene matches: 5. CDR3 length: 14 residues. Sequenced by immunoSEQ multiplex PCR; TCRdb stores in-frame clones only, minus some. The table records about 150,000 clones, about 80% of them present only once. The chain links TRBV27 to TRBJ2-7; 7 bases are a match to TRBD1. The TCR was taken from a man aged 50-60 years who had recovered from COVID-19. Material for sequencing was PBMCs or T cells enriched from blood (not recorded which). CDR3 residues: CASSLLGRGNEQYF. The CDR3 DNA reads TGTGCCAGCAGTTTATTGGGCAGGGGGAACGAGCAGTACTTC.